This T cell receptor beta chain is drawn from a study of blood T cell repertoires in COVID-19. Participant age was roughly 18 to 90 years, and participants resided in roughly 25 US areas. Symptom resolution, clearance, or two negative PCRs marked donors in Cohort 3 as recovered. Sequenced by immunoSEQ multiplex PCR; TCRdb stores in-frame clones only, minus some. The data contain 200,000 to 250,000 clones, about 88% of them singletons. V lost 4 bases, J lost 6 bases, and 8 bases stayed unmatched. This CDR3 has 14 amino acids. Germline V gene data show CDR1 as SGHRS and CDR2 as YFSETQ. The V gene is TRBV5-1, the J gene TRBJ2-7, with TRBD1 matching 9 bases. The sequence derives from a woman aged 25 to 39 who had recovered from COVID-19. The source material was PBMCs or T cells enriched from blood (not recorded which). The CDR3 reads CASSRWTGVSEQYF. CDR3 coding DNA: TGCGCCAGCAGCCGATGGACAGGGGTGAGCGAGCAGTACTTC. Full variable domain (missing parts from reference TRBV5-1 and TRBJ2-7): KAGVTQTPRYLIKTRGQQVTLSCSPISGHRSVSWYQQTPGQGLQFLFEYFSETQRNKGNFPGRFSGRQFSNSRSEMNVSTLELGDSALYLCASSRWTGVSEQYFGPGTRLTVT.